Listed here is a single T cell receptor beta chain. This table comes from immunoSEQ multiplex PCR, and its TCRdb copy is limited to in-frame clones, with some not included. Of over 50,000 clones in the sample, roughly 84% were seen once. The data derive from a study of T cell clones after liver transplantation. Study-wide context: Draws occurred before transplant, before withdrawal, and after complete or failed withdrawal.

The receptor was derived from a human donor who received a liver transplant. Sample: CD4+ T cells from blood, taken before liver transplant.

Here the CDR3 DNA reads TGTGCCAGCAGCTTAAATTCCCCGGCTACAGAATACAATGAGCAGTTCTTC. Its protein product is CASSLNSPATEYNEQFF. The V and J genes are TRBV7-3 and TRBJ2-1; no firm D call. Per the germline V gene, CDR1 is SGHTA and CDR2 is FQGTGA. Trimming removed 1 base at V and 4 bases at J, with 17 bases between. This CDR3 is built from 17 residues.